What follows describes a single TCR beta chain. Antigen specificity is unknown. A J-beta primer mix and a sample-barcoded 5' primer were used in a second PCR of about 6 to 12 cycles. TCRdb reprocessed the 5' RACE reads with MiXCR, giving one entry per CDR3 protein. The sample has a few hundred thousand distinct CDR3 sequences; roughly a quarter are singletons. The data originate from a study of blood T cells in healthy people across ages. Background on the study: About one barcoded beta molecule per two T cells was the capture yield of template switching.

Germline values: CDR1 DFQATT, CDR2 SNEGSKA (reference sequence). The CDR3 totals 15 residues. Trimming removed 3 bases from V and 2 bases from J, with 14 bases in between. Study observations and caveats: Any changes in expanded clonotypes were possibly confounded, as donor CMV status remained unknown.

The same specimen was also included in a second study, on T cells of mothers and their children.

Sequences were obtained from blood. The V and J genes are TRBV20-1 and TRBJ1-5, with D maybe TRBD1 (6 bases). The TCR originated in a boy aged 2 to 10 in good health. The CDR3 DNA follows: TGCAGTGCTAGCGTGGGGGCGCTGGGCAATCAGCCCCAGCATTTT. This codes for CSASVGALGNQPQHF.